This T cell receptor beta chain was identified during a study of cytomegalovirus exposure and HLA in healthy donors. Germline assignment: CDR1 SGDLS and CDR2 YYNGEE. The CDR3 length is 18 residues. The V end lost 1 base, the J end lost 4 bases, and 20 bases lay between the germline ends. PCR employed 60 Vbeta and 13 Jbeta primers. Only in-frame clones appear in the TCRdb table, and some are missing; sequencing was by immunoSEQ multiplex PCR. The data show 100,000 to 120,000 clones, over 65% seen once. Whole-study results and caveats: Researchers left out some V segments, among them TRBV6-2 and TRBV6-3, as indistinguishable. In a later analysis, DRB1 alleles had the most associated TCRs; HLA-C alleles the fewest. Apparent HLA restriction characterized most CMV-associated TCR beta chains in a later analysis. Later analysis identified around 15,000 TCR beta sequences associated with HLA alleles, using a false discovery rate threshold of 0.05.

With regard to this clone: Its antigen is not known.

The clonotype originates from a woman under 40 in good health and CMV-seropositive. The chain is built from TRBV9 and TRBJ1-4; no definite D call. What was sequenced was PBMCs. DNA for the CDR3: TGTGCCAGCAGCGTAACACCCCTCGGTGGTCGGAGTAATGAAAAACTGTTTTTT. It specifies CASSVTPLGGRSNEKLFF. Complete variable domain (other parts from reference TRBV9 and TRBJ1-4): DSGVTQTPKHLITATGQRVTLRCSPRSGDLSVYWYQQSLDQGLQFLIQYYNGEERAKGNILERFSAQQFPDLHSELNLSSLELGDSALYFCASSVTPLGGRSNEKLFFGSGTQLSVL.